This T cell receptor beta chain was identified during a study of shared clonotypes between healthy human individuals. Germline V gives CDR1 MNHNS, CDR2 SASEGT. The CDR3 covers 16 residues. The trim removed 4 bases at V and 7 bases at J, leaving 16 bases unmatched. Study conclusions and caveats: Estimated richness was generally greater in naive than memory subsets. When compared with the clonotypes that were shared by all four sorted-subset donors, the non-shared clonotypes turned out to have lower generation probabilities.

About this clone: The antigen is undetermined.

Generated by immunoSEQ multiplex PCR, the TCRdb table keeps only in-frame clones and is missing some. The top ten hold about 0.38% of the sample, which has about 2.4 million clones, roughly 93% seen once. Sequenced: naive CD4+ T cells from PBMCs. Described subset: CD45RA+ positively selected. The chain couples TRBV6-1 to TRBJ2-7, with TRBD2 matching over 7 bases. This TCR was recovered from a man between 18 and 35 years old in good health. Some clones in this sample may be carry-over from other donors' samples. As DNA, the CDR3 is TGTGCCAGCAGTGCCGTCCGGGGGGTAGGGAGGAATGAGCAGTACTTC. Translation gives CASSAVRGVGRNEQYF.